This record looks at one T cell receptor (beta chain) sequence and its context. The antigen is unknown. Each of the sorted populations had a purity greater than 95%. The data derive from a study of beta chain features in type 1 diabetes. For the study at large: 107,917,701 sorted cells were examined across all samples. Study observations and caveats: Naive, central memory and regulatory TCRB repertoires appeared more similar among patients than healthy donors. Reduced insertions and increased deletions marked VDJ junctions in type 1 diabetes patients.

Expressed TCRB transcripts were sequenced after all isolated RNA was converted to cDNA. Assay used: immunoSEQ multiplex PCR; TCRdb lists only in-frame clones, some missing. The sample yields 400,000 to 550,000 clones, roughly 11% seen once. The receptor's source is a woman under 30 in good health. The sequenced sample consisted of naive CD4+ T cells from blood.

CDR3 sequence reads: CASSLWLPTGNYGYTF. CDR3 sequence (DNA): TGTGCCAGCAGTTTATGGCTCCCGACAGGGAACTATGGCTACACCTTC. The chain couples TRBV28 to TRBJ1-2, with TRBD1 matching 7 bases. Germline V gene sequence: CDR1 MDHEN, CDR2 SYDVKM. The CDR3 is made up of 16 amino acids. V was clipped by 0 bases and J by 2 bases; unmatched bases: 6.